This T cell receptor (beta chain) came from a study of cytomegalovirus exposure and HLA in healthy donors. Unrecorded immune exposure was likely among donors, who were nominally healthy when sampled. CDR3 length: 14 residues. CDR1 and CDR2 (germline): MDHEN, SYDVKM. V trimming: 6 bases; J trimming: 7 bases; junction bases outside the gene matches: 8. Study conclusions and caveats: The authors enumerated some 160 TCR beta chains as linked to cytomegalovirus.

The primer mix had 60 Vbeta and 13 Jbeta primers. Per the study methods: Unique TCR beta chains totaled some 81 million in a later count, with approximately 11 million of them shared. Sequenced by immunoSEQ multiplex PCR; TCRdb stores in-frame clones only, minus some. The V and J calls and clone size come from that table; D and trimming were worked out from the DNA. The sample yields some 130,000 clones, about 80% seen once. To note about this clone: Its antigen is unidentified.

The chain has TRBV28 and TRBJ2-7, with TRBD2 identical over 11 bases. Input material: PBMCs. This receptor was taken from a man aged 35-49 years in good health and CMV-seropositive. CDR3 sequence: CASRLLAGVGEQYF. The CDR3 DNA sequence: TGTGCCAGCAGGCTACTAGCGGGAGTTGGAGAGCAGTACTTC.